This T cell receptor beta chain was profiled in a study of CD8 T cells in Susac syndrome. As to this clonotype: The antigen remains unidentified.

The germline CDR1 and CDR2 sequences are MNHNS and SASEGT. This CDR3 spans 16 amino acids. Trimming pared 6 bases from V and 16 bases from J, leaving 31 bases between. Study-level points and caveats: The relatively small number of individuals in the TCR sequencing and HLA analysis was acknowledged by the study.

The multiple sclerosis control group consisted of treatment-naive patients whose relapsing-remitting disease, which was either stable or active, fulfilled revised McDonald criteria. The authors negatively isolated CD8+ and CD4+ T cells and FACS-enriched TEMRA cells. Reverse transcription of roughly 0.45 to 1 ug RNA used random hexamers. An immunoSEQ multiplex PCR amplified TCR beta CDR3 over 54 Vbeta and 13 Jbeta. TCRdb re-called the immunoSEQ multiplex PCR reads through MiXCR, storing one row per CDR3 protein. The sample shows fewer than 85,000 distinct CDR3 sequences, about 95% of them seen only once.

The V call is TRBV6-1, the J call TRBJ2-4; D is unclear. The material sequenced was CD8+ T cells from PBMCs. This TCR came from a human donor with multiple sclerosis. The CDR3, as DNA: TGTGCCAGCAGCAGTATCGCAGCCCGTATCGACGGACCCCTCTACTTC. Translating it yields CASSSIAARIDGPLYF.